This T cell receptor beta chain was captured in a study of molecular identifiers for immune sequencing clone quantification. Naive CD8 sequencing libraries were generated from approximately 20,000 to 1,000,000 sorted cells, with 10%, 30% or 50% RNA as input. Study-wide results and limits: Some 970,000 naive cells reportedly did not prevent detection of spiked Jurkat TCR RNA from one cell. In naive cells, clones above 20 RNA copies held under 1% of molecules, whereas in effector cells they held over 97%.

Concerning this clonotype: Its specificity is unknown.

Libraries of bulk TCR were made by previously described methods (with listed TCR primers). TCRdb reprocessed the PCR reads via MiXCR and lists one record per CDR3 protein. Altogether nearly 650,000 distinct CDR3 sequences are present, 25% being singletons, with the ten largest covering approximately 0.75%. Source material: naive CD8+ T cells from blood, with Jurkat cell RNA spiked in. Documented subset: FACS-sorted CD8+CD4-CCR7+CD45RA+ naive T cells. The TCR was taken from a human donor in good health. Some libraries in this study had Jurkat cell RNA spiked in.

CDR3 nucleotides: TGTGCCACCAGCGAGAGACAGAGCTCTGGGGCCAACGTCCTGACTTTC. Amino acid sequence: CATSERQSSGANVLTF. The chain links TRBV15 to TRBJ2-6; D may be TRBD1 (5 bases). There are 16 residues in the CDR3. Trimming cost V 5 bases and J 0 bases, with 11 bases left between them. CDR1 and CDR2 (germline): LNHNV, YYDKDF (reference sequence).